This is a list of T cell receptor beta chains from one sample in a study of blood T cell repertoires in COVID-19. The protocol was immunoSEQ multiplex PCR, while the TCRdb copy is restricted to in-frame clones and leaves out a portion. Among hundreds of thousands of clones, approximately 87% were seen once, and the ten largest hold around 7.8%. Sequencing was done on a sample of peripheral blood. Every receptor here comes from a woman aged 50 to 60 who had recovered from COVID-19. Each CDR3 is given without its conserved first and last residue. Clone size is given for some rows only: seen once, a few or many times, or a class if the clone is expanded.

v_call,clone_size,j_call,cdr3_aa
TRBV7-2,NA,TRBJ2-7,ASSSNRGQGLYEQY
TRBV5-6,NA,TRBJ2-5,ASSWPGLGETQY
TRBV5-1,NA,TRBJ2-7,ASRPSLAGVKDEQY
TRBV3-1/TRBV3-2,NA,TRBJ2-7,ASSTWTAEQY
TRBV9,NA,TRBJ1-2,ASSVVGDYGYT
TRBV9,NA,TRBJ1-1,ASSVGADSNTEAF
TRBV11-2,NA,TRBJ2-7,ASSSTRILYEQY
TRBV7-4,NA,TRBJ1-1,ASSSITGCSNTEAF
TRBV11-3,NA,TRBJ2-3,ASSLGGGRLTTDTQY
TRBV6-1,few,TRBJ2-2,ASTGVRGAGELF
TRBV27,NA,TRBJ2-7,ASSLYQGSYEQY
TRBV5-1,NA,TRBJ1-2,ASRWTGDYGYT
TRBV28,NA,TRBJ1-3,ASSPPGQGVNSGNTIY
TRBV7-2,NA,TRBJ2-3,ASHIAGTDTQY
TRBV27,few,TRBJ2-4,ASSPAGEWDIQY
TRBV30,NA,TRBJ2-4,AWSVGWTGSDIQY
TRBV10-3,NA,TRBJ2-6,AISESEGRANVLT
TRBV9,NA,TRBJ1-3,ASSVEQGATGNTIY
TRBV15,NA,TRBJ2-2,ATSRDRNSGRNGELF
TRBV19,NA,TRBJ2-5,ASSTTGGGETQY